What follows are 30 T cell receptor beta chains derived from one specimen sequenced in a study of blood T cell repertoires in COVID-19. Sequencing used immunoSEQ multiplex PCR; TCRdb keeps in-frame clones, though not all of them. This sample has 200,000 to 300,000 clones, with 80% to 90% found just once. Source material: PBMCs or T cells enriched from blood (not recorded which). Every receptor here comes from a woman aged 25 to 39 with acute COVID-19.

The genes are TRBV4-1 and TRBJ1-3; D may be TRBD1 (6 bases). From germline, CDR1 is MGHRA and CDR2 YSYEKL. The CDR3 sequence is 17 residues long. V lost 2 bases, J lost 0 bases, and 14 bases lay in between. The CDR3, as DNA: TGCGCCAGCAGCCAACCACCGACAGGAAGCTCTGGAAACACCATATATTTT. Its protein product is CASSQPPTGSSGNTIYF.

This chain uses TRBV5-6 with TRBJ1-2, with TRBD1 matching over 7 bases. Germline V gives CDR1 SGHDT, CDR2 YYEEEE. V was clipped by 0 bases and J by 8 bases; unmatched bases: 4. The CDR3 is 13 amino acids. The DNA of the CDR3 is TGTGCCAGCAGCTTGGACAGGGGAGGCGGCTACACCTTC. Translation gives CASSLDRGGGYTF.

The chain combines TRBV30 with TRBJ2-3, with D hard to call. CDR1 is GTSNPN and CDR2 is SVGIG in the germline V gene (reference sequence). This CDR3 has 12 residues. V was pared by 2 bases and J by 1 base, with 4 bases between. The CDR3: CAWSRGTDTQYF. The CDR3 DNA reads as TGTGCCTGGAGTCGGGGCACAGATACGCAGTATTTT.

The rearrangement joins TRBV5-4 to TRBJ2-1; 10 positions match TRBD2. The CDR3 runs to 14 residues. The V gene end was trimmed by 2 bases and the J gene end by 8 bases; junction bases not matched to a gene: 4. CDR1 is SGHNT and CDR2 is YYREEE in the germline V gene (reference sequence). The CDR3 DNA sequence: TGTGCCAGCAGCTTTCCTAGCGGGGGTCATGAGCAGTTCTTC. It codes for CASSFPSGGHEQFF.

The CDR3 is CASSEVGHEVGQPQHF. CDR3 DNA sequence: TGTGCCAGCAGTGAAGTGGGACACGAAGTCGGTCAGCCCCAGCATTTT. The rearrangement links TRBV6-1 to TRBJ1-5; weak D call: TRBD1 (6 bases). With 1 base removed from V and 6 bases from J, the gap between germline ends came to 16 bases. CDR3 length equals 16 residues. Germline V CDR1 and CDR2: MNHNS, SASEGT.

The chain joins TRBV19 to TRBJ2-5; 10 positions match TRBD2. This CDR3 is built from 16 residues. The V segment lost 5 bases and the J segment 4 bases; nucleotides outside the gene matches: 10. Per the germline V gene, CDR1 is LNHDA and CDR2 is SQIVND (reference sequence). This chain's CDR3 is CASSFRSSGGIETQYF. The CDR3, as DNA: TGTGCCAGTAGTTTTCGATCTAGCGGGGGAATAGAGACCCAGTACTTC.

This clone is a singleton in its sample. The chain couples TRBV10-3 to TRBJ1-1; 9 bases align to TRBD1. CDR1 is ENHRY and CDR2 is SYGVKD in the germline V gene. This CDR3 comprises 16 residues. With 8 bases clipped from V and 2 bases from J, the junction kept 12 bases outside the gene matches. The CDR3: CAIGGTGMKENTEAFF. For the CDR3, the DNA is TGTGCCATCGGCGGGACAGGGATGAAGGAAAACACTGAAGCTTTCTTT.

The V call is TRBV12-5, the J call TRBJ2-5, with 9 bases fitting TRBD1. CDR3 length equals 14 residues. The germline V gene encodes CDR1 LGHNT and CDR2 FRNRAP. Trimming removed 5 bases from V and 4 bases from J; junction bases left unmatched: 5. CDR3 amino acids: CASGVTTGGETQYF. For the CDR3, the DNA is TGTGCTAGTGGTGTAACGACAGGGGGAGAGACCCAGTACTTC.

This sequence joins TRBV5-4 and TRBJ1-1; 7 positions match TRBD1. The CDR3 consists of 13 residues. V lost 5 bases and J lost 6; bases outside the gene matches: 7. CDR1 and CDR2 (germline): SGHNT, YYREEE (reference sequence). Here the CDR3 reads CASRDPRGAEAFF. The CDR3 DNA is TGTGCCAGCAGAGACCCCAGGGGGGCTGAAGCTTTCTTT.

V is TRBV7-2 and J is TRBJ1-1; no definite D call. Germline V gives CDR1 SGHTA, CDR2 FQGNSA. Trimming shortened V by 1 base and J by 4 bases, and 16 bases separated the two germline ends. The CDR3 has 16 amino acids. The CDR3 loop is CASSLGRGKGGTEAFF. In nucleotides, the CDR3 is TGTGCCAGCAGCTTAGGGCGGGGAAAGGGAGGCACTGAAGCTTTCTTT.

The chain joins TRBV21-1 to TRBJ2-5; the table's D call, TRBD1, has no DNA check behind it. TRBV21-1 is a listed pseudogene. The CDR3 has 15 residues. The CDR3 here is CASSKVKTAQETQYF. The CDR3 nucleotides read TGTGCCAGCAGCAAAGTAAAGACAGCTCAAGAGACCCAGTACTTC.

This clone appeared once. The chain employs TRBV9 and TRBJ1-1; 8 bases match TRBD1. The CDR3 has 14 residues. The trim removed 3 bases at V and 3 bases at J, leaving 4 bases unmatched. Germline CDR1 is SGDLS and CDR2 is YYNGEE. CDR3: CASSGATGDTEAFF. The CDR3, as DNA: TGTGCCAGCAGCGGAGCGACAGGGGACACTGAAGCTTTCTTT.

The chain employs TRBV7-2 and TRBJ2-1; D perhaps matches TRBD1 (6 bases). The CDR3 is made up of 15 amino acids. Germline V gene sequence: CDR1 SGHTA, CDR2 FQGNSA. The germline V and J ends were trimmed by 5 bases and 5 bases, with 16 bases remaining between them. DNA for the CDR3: TGTGCCAGCAGCCGCACTTCGACAGGAAACAATGAGCAGTTCTTC. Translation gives CASSRTSTGNNEQFF.

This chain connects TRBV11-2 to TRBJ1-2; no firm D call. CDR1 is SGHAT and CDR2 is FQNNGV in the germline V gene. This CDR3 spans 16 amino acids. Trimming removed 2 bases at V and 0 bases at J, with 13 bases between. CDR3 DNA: TGTGCCAGCAGCTTATGGTTACGGGGAGCTAACTATGGCTACACCTTC. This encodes CASSLWLRGANYGYTF.

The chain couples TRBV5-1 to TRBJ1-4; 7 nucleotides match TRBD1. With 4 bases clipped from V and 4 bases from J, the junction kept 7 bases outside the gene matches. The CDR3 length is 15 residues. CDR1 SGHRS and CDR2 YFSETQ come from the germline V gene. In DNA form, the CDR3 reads TGCGCCAGCAGCCCGACGGGACAGAATAATGAAAAACTGTTTTTT. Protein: CASSPTGQNNEKLFF. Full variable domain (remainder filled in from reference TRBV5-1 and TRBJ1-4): KAGVTQTPRYLIKTRGQQVTLSCSPISGHRSVSWYQQTPGQGLQFLFEYFSETQRNKGNFPGRFSGRQFSNSRSEMNVSTLELGDSALYLCASSPTGQNNEKLFFGSGTQLSVL.

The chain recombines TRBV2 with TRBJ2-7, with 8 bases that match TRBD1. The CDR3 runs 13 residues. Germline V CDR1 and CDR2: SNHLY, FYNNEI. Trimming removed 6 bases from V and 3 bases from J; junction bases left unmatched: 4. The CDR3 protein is CASRARGLYEQYF. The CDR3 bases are TGTGCCAGCAGGGCCAGGGGGCTCTACGAGCAGTACTTC.

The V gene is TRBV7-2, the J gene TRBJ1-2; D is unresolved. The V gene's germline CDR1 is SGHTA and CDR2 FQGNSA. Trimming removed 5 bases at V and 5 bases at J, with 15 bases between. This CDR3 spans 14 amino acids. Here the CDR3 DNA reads TGTGCCAGCAGCGGAAGCGATGGTTTTTATGGCTACACCTTC. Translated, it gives CASSGSDGFYGYTF.

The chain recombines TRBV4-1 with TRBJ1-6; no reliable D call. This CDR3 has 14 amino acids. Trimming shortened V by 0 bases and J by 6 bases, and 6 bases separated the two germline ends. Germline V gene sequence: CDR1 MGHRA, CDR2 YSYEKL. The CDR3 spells CASSQEGGNSPLHF. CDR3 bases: TGCGCCAGCAGCCAAGAAGGAGGTAATTCACCCCTCCACTTT.

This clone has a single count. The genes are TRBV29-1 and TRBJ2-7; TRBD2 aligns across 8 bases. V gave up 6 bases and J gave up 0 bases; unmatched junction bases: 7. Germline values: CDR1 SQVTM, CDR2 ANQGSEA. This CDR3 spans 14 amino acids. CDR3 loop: CSVDTSGSSYEQYF. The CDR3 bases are TGCAGCGTGGACACTAGCGGCAGCTCCTACGAGCAGTACTTC.

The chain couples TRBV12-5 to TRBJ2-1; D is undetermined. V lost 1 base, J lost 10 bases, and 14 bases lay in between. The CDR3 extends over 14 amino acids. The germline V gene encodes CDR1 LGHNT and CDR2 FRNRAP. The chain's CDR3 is CASGLGVKMVEQFF. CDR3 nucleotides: TGTGCTAGTGGTTTGGGAGTCAAAATGGTGGAGCAGTTCTTC.

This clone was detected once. CDR3 sequence reads: CASSLSAGQVFDTQYF. CDR3 in DNA: TGTGCCAGCAGTTTATCGGCGGGTCAGGTGTTCGATACCCAGTACTTC. The V and J genes are TRBV27 and TRBJ2-5; D possibly corresponds to TRBD2 (5 bases). V lost 0 bases to trimming and J lost 8 bases, with 19 bases between them. The CDR3 runs to 16 residues. Germline V gives CDR1 MNHEY, CDR2 SMNVEV (reference sequence).

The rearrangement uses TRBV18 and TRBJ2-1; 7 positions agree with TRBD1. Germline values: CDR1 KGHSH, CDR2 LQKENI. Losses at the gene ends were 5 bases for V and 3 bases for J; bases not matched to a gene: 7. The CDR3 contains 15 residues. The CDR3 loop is CASSDRRDSYNEQFF. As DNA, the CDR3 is TGTGCCAGCTCAGACAGACGGGACAGCTACAATGAGCAGTTCTTC.

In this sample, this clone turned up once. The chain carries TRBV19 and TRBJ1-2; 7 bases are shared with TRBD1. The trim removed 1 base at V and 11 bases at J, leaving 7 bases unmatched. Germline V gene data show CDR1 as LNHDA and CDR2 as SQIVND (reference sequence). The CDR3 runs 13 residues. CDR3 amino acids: CASSIAQTGPYTF. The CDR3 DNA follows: TGTGCCAGTAGTATAGCCCAGACAGGGCCTTACACCTTC.

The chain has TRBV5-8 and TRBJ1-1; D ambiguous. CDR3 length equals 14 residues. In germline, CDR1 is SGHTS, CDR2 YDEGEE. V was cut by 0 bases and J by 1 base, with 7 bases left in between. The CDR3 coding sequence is TGTGCCAGCAGCTTGGGCGGGCCGAACACTGAAGCTTTCTTT. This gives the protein CASSLGGPNTEAFF. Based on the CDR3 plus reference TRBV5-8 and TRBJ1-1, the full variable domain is EAGVTQSPTHLIKTRGQQATLRCSPISGHTSVYWYQQALGLGLQFLLWYDEGEERNRGNFPPRFSGRQFPNYSSELNVNALELEDSALYLCASSLGGPNTEAFFGQGTRLTVV.

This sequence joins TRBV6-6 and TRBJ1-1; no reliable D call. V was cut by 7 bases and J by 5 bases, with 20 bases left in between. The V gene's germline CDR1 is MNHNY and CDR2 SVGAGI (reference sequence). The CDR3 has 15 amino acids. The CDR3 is CASIFYGSKETEAFF. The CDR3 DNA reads TGTGCCAGCATCTTTTATGGAAGCAAGGAGACTGAAGCTTTCTTT.

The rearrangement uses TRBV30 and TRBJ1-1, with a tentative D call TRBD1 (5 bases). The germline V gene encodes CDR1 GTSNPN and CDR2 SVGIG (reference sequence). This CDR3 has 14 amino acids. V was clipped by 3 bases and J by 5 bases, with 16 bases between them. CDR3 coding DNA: TGTGCCTGGAGCCTCCAATCAGGGATTACTGAAGCTTTCTTT. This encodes CAWSLQSGITEAFF.

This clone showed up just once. CDR3 DNA: TGTGCCATCAGAGACACGCCAAACACTGAAGCTTTCTTT. Amino acids: CAIRDTPNTEAFF. This chain uses TRBV10-3 with TRBJ1-1; D ambiguous. The CDR3 runs to 13 residues. Trimming removed 6 bases from V and 2 bases from J, with 10 bases in between. Germline assignment: CDR1 ENHRY and CDR2 SYGVKD.

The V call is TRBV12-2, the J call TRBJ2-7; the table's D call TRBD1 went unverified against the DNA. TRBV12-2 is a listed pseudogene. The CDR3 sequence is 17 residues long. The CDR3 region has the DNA TGTGCAAGTCGCAGATGTCTTCGCCCGGGACATCGGTACGAGCAGTACTTC. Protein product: CASRRCLRPGHRYEQYF.

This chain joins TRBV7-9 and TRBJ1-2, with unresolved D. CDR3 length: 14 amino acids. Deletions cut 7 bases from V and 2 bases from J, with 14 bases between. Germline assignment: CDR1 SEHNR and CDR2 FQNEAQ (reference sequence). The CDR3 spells CASTQAGRNYGYTF. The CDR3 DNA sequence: TGTGCCAGCACCCAGGCGGGCAGAAACTATGGCTACACCTTC.

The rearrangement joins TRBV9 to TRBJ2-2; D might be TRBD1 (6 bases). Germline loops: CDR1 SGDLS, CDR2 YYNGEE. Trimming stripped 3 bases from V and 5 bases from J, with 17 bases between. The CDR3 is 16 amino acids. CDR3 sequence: CASSASRGAGTGELFF. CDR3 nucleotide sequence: TGTGCCAGCAGCGCCAGCAGGGGCGCCGGAACCGGGGAGCTGTTTTTT.